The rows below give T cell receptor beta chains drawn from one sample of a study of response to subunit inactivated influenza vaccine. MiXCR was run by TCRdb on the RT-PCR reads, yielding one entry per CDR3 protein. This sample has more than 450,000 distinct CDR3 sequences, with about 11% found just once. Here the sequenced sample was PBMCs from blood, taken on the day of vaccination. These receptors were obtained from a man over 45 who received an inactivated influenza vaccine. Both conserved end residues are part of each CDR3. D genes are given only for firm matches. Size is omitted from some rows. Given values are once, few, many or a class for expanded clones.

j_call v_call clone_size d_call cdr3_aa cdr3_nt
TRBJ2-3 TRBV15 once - CATSRDLGDTQYF TGTGCCACCAGCAGAGATTTGGGAGATACGCAGTATTTT
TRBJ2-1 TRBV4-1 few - CASSQAGLPYNEQFF TGCGCCAGCAGCCAGGCGGGACTGCCCTACAATGAGCAGTTCTTC
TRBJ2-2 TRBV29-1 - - CSAGDSSTGELFF TGCAGCGCGGGGGACAGTAGCACCGGGGAGCTGTTTTTT
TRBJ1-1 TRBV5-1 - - CASSLDQGHTEAFF TGCGCCAGCAGCTTGGACCAGGGGCACACTGAAGCTTTCTTT
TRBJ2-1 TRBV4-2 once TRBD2 CASSHSLAGGLDEQFF TGTGCCAGCAGCCACTCACTAGCGGGAGGGCTGGATGAGCAGTTCTTC
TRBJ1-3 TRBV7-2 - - CASSPGPRNTIYF TGTGCCAGCAGCCCCGGCCCCAGAAACACCATATATTTT
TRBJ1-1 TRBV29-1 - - CSVEGMVPRTEAFF TGCAGCGTTGAAGGGATGGTTCCGCGCACTGAAGCTTTCTTT
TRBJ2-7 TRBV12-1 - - CASSFVTLIGEQYF TGTGCCAGCAGCTTTGTTACCCTTATCGGCGAGCAGTACTTC
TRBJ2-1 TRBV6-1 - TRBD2 CASSELADSYNEQFF TGTGCCAGCAGTGAACTAGCGGATTCCTACAATGAGCAGTTCTTC
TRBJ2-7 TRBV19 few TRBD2 CASSMLAGGVEQYF TGTGCCAGTAGTATGCTAGCGGGTGGAGTCGAGCAGTACTTC
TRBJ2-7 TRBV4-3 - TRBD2 CASSHDGGSSYEQYF TGCGCCAGCAGCCACGACGGGGGGAGTTCCTACGAGCAGTACTTC
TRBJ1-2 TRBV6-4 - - CASSDSPVGGYTF TGTGCCAGCAGTGACTCCCCGGTTGGCGGCTACACCTTC
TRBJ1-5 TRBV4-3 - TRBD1 CASSQDVSQGHQPQHF TGCGCCAGCAGCCAAGACGTGTCACAGGGGCATCAGCCCCAGCATTTT
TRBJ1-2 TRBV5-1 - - CASSVGVRVYGYTF TGCGCCAGCAGCGTGGGAGTCAGGGTGTATGGCTACACCTTC
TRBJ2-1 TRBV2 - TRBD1 CASSVIGGEQFF TGTGCCAGCAGTGTGATAGGGGGCGAGCAGTTCTTC
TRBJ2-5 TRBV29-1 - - CSAGLSRETQYF TGCAGCGCAGGACTATCCCGGGAGACCCAGTACTTC
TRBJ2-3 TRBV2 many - CASSVSGLGTQYF TGTGCCAGCAGTGTGTCAGGGTTGGGTACGCAGTATTTT
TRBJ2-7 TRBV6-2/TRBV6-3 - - CASSKSRDQSSYEQYF TGTGCCAGCAGTAAAAGCCGGGACCAGAGCTCCTACGAGCAGTACTTC
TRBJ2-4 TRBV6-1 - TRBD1 CASRGQGGAKNIQYF TGTGCCAGCAGGGGACAGGGAGGCGCCAAAAACATTCAGTACTTC
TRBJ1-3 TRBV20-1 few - CSAREGRDISGNTIYF TGCAGTGCTAGAGAGGGCCGGGACATATCTGGAAACACCATATATTTT
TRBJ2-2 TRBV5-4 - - CASRQETGELFF TGTGCCAGCAGGCAGGAGACCGGGGAGCTGTTTTTT
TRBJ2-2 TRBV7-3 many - CASSLESSPRTGELFF TGTGCCAGCAGCTTAGAATCTAGTCCCCGCACCGGGGAGCTGTTTTTT
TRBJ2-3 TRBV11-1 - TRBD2 CASSLHRGVRGTDTQYF TGTGCCAGCAGCCTACACCGGGGGGTGAGGGGCACAGATACGCAGTATTTT
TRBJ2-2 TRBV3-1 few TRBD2 CASSGLAGSGTGELFF TGTGCCAGCAGTGGACTAGCGGGATCGGGGACCGGGGAGCTGTTTTTT
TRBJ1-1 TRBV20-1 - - CSARPVNTEAFF TGCAGTGCTAGACCAGTGAACACTGAAGCTTTCTTT
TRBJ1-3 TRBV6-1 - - CASSETGRAGNTIYF TGTGCCAGCAGTGAAACGGGCAGGGCTGGAAACACCATATATTTT
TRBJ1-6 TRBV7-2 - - CASSLGPRSPLHF TGTGCCAGCAGCTTGGGACCTCGATCACCCCTCCACTTT
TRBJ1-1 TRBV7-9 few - CASSRQQGTEAFF TGTGCCAGCAGCAGACAACAGGGAACTGAAGCTTTCTTT
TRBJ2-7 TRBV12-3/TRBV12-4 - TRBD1 CASSRQGKGVEQYF TGTGCCAGCAGCCGACAGGGCAAAGGTGTCGAGCAGTACTTC